This entry features one T cell receptor beta chain sequence. This CDR3 contains 13 residues. Trimming left V 7 bases short and J 6 bases short, with 16 bases between. Looked up from germline, CDR1 is SGHNT and CDR2 is YYREEE (reference sequence). Using immunoSEQ multiplex PCR, the repertoire was profiled, and TCRdb retains in-frame clones only, with some absent. The table shows some 360,000 clones, with about 90% occurring only once. These data are taken from a study of blood T cell repertoires in COVID-19. Whole-study context: The United States, Italy and Spain provided the acute and convalescent COVID-19 samples.

The chain employs TRBV5-4 and TRBJ1-2; tentative D call: TRBD1 (5 bases). Sequencing used peripheral blood. The receptor comes from an older woman with COVID-19, enrolled during active disease. CDR3 sequence: CASALTATNGYTF. CDR3 in DNA: TGTGCCAGCGCGTTGACAGCAACCAATGGCTACACCTTC.